This T cell receptor beta chain comes out of a study of graft-versus-host responses after intestinal transplantation listed by TCRdb under 2021. With regard to the full study: The transplants that recipients got were multivisceral, liver-intestinal, or isolated intestinal. Every recipient was given anti-thymocyte globulin induction, then maintenance tacrolimus and steroids for two to three years. Samples from a few later patients were sequenced in-house on an Illumina MiSeq with MiXCR processing rather than by the commercial service. To identify alloreactive clones, pre-transplant mixed lymphocyte reaction products were sequenced and compared with unstimulated pre-transplant donor and recipient T cells. A peak of at least 4% donor T cells among recipient peripheral blood mononuclear cells was the definition used for donor T cell macrochimerism. The cohort enrolled about two dozen intestinal transplant recipients including one retransplant, and a few patients lacking pretransplant specimens were excluded. After intestinal transplantation, graft-versus-host and host-versus-graft alloreactive T cell clones were followed in the graft, circulation and bone marrow using bulk TCR-beta CDR3 sequencing. What the research found in general, with its limitations: The relatively low number and heterogeneity of intestinal transplant patients limited the conclusions. GvH clones were found in recipient bone marrow, and some of the GvH clones appeared earlier in ileal mucosa or blood, which is consistent with an intestinal mucosal origin. Patients with donor T cell macrochimerism had high GvH to HvG T cell clonal ratios in their allografts. Early after transplant, declines in HvG clones were associated with peak levels of circulating GvH clones.

What this sample's time point label stands for: cells obtained before transplantation from donor or recipient. Mixed lymphocyte reactions plated 200,000 CFSE-labeled pre-transplant responders with 200,000 irradiated violet-dye-labeled stimulators and were cultured for about 6 days. After the mixed lymphocyte reaction, proliferating CD3+CD4+CFSE-low and CD3+CD8+CFSE-low responder cells were FACS-sorted on a BD Influx sorter. V gives up 8 bases and J gives up 6 bases, and the segment between their germline ends measures 17 bases. From cysteine to phenylalanine, the CDR3 is 14 amino acids long. Only the CDR3 DNA stays, 42 bases, in frame from base 1. CDR1 and CDR2 are drawn from the germline V gene: ENHRY, SYGVKD. This clone came up a few times. The sample holds no much larger clone one base away, and base qualities are not on file. The method was the immunoSEQ multiplex PCR assay. For most patients, genomic DNA was isolated using the Qiagen DNeasy Blood and Tissue Kit and was shipped frozen to Adaptive Biotechnologies for TCR sequencing. High-throughput TCR-beta CDR3 sequencing of genomic DNA from most patients was performed by Adaptive Biotechnologies. The authors' analysis ran thus. TCR sequencing data for over 15 patients were retrieved from Adaptive's ImmunoSEQ software; a few other patients were processed with MiXCR and VDJtools. To correct CD4 versus CD8 sorting errors, any sequence found in both subsets at a frequency ratio below 5:1 was removed. CDR3 nucleotide sequences shared by donor and recipient were removed because the origin of these sequences could not be assigned. At least 2-fold expansion over unstimulated cells and a minimum CFSE-low frequency of 0.002% (template counts) or 0.001% (read counts) were required for clones to be classified as alloreactive. Mappable clones were those detected in sequenced pre-transplant spleen, lymph node, or MLR CFSE-low populations of the donor or recipient. Cumulative frequency of alloreactive clones was calculated as a percentage of all sequences weighted by copy number. The immuneACCESS repertoire file appears here via TCRdb, limited to in-frame rearrangements. These files lack a portion of the clones; in checked studies, under half of the deficit traces to unresolved V genes, and the cause of the others is not known. V and J calls and clone size are copied from that table; D and trimming were computed from the DNA. This sample comprises 4,000 to 5,000 clones, around 28% of them detected only once. The ten largest clones add up to around 8.3% of the sample.

The TCR originated in a human patient who was an organ donor for intestinal transplantation. The material was alloreactive CD4+ T cells from a mixed lymphocyte reaction culture, obtained before transplantation. The cell subset or site label for this specimen denotes: CFSE-low proliferating T cells sorted from roughly 6-day pre-transplant mixed lymphocyte reaction (GvH or HvG direction). The rearrangement joined TRBV10-3 to TRBJ2-1, and TRBD1 may be the D gene, going by 5 matching bases. The base sequence is TGTGCCATCTCTAAGGGGAATGAAGGCAATGAGCAGTTCTTC. This sequence encodes CAISKGNEGNEQFF.